These 2 T cell receptor beta chains were all obtained from the same sample, sequenced in a study of T cell responses to AZD1222 COVID-19 vaccine. This table comes from immunoSEQ multiplex PCR, and its TCRdb copy is limited to in-frame clones, with some not included. The data show about 120,000 clones, with approximately 86% seen just once and roughly 18% held by the top ten. The material sequenced was peripheral blood, taken 28 days after the second AZD1222 dose. These receptors were taken from an adult who received the AZD1222 COVID-19 vaccine.

This chain uses TRBV7-9 with TRBJ1-2; D gene ambiguous. The V gene's germline CDR1 is SEHNR and CDR2 FQNEAQ (reference sequence). V lost 5 bases and J 7 bases, leaving 8 bases between the germline ends. This CDR3 spans 11 amino acids. CDR3 sequence (DNA): TGTGCCAGCAGCACCTCCGGTGGCTACACCTTC. As protein: CASSTSGGYTF. The full variable domain, with the rest looked up from reference TRBV7-9 and TRBJ1-2, is DTGVSQNPRHKITKRGQNVTFRCDPISEHNRLYWYRQTLGQGPEFLTYFQNEAQLEKSRLLSDRFSAERPKGSFSTLEIQRTEQGDSAMYLCASSTSGGYTFGSGTRLTVV.

This rearrangement joins TRBV27 to TRBJ1-4; D might be TRBD1 (5 bases). Per the germline V gene, CDR1 is MNHEY and CDR2 is SMNVEV (reference sequence). The CDR3 has 15 amino acids. With 5 bases removed from V and 10 bases from J, the gap between germline ends came to 20 bases. The CDR3 here is CASSPTLMGTSKLFF. CDR3 nucleotides: TGTGCCAGCAGTCCAACATTAATGGGGACCTCAAAACTGTTTTTT.